This T cell receptor beta chain originates from a study of blood T cell repertoires in COVID-19 (dated by TCRdb to 2018 to 2021). Concerning the study at large: Collaborator samples came from the United States, Italy and Spain and covered acute and convalescent phases of COVID-19. The prospective study material was composed of cDNA or gDNA derived from T cells, B-cell-depleted T cells, or PBMCs. The dataset comprised deeply sampled blood TCRbeta repertoires from subjects exposed to, actively infected with, or recovered from COVID-19. The repertoires were released in a freely available public database meant as a resource for research on the immune response to SARS-CoV-2. The samples were drawn from two sources: the first 160 participants of the ongoing ImmuneRACE study, and 950 to 1,500 subjects contributed by 6 global collaborators. Nearly every sample came with metadata listing a de-identified subject ID, COVID-19 status, age in years and sex. HLA class I and class II types, where available, came from metadata supplied by the sample provider rather than from assay-based typing. What the work shows at the level of the full study, not this receptor alone: The quantity of clinical and demographic metadata differed by source and by participant and was supplied without curation.

Each collaborating institution followed its own protocols to collect whole blood in K2EDTA tubes. Collaborator samples were shipped for TCRbeta analysis as frozen whole blood, isolated PBMCs, or DNA extracted from either sample type. On this clone: What antigen it recognizes has not been identified. No base qualities exist here, and no much larger clone lies one base off it.

TCRbeta CDR3 regions were amplified from genomic DNA by means of the immunoSEQ Assay, a bias-controlled multiplex PCR. Processing in the source paper ran as follows. The number of nucleated cells in each sample was estimated from the amplification of reference gene primers within the assay. Sequence reads were collapsed and filtered to measure the absolute abundance of every unique TCRbeta CDR3 rearrangement. Productive Simpson clonality was computed per sample as the square root of Simpson's diversity index over productive rearrangements. The immuneACCESS repertoire file appears here via TCRdb, limited to in-frame rearrangements. These files lack a portion of the clones; in checked studies, under half of the deficit traces to unresolved V genes, and the cause of the others is not known. The V and J calls and clone size were taken over from that table, and D and trimming were inferred from the DNA. For this sample the table gives 200,000 to 250,000 clones, of which 87% were detected only once. Roughly 3% of the sample is taken by the ten largest.

According to the germline V gene, CDR1 reads MNHEY and CDR2 reads SVGEGT. From cysteine to phenylalanine, the CDR3 is 20 amino acids long. Kept here is only the CDR3 DNA, which spans 60 bases and is read in frame from base 1. V lost 2 bases and J lost 1 base, and the count of bases not matched to a germline gene is 11. Sequencing was done on a sample of peripheral blood. The chain is made from TRBV6-2 or TRBV6-3 and TRBJ2-3, with 14 bases in between that match TRBD2. The sequence came from a young man with active or convalescent COVID-19. The DNA is TGTGCCAGCAGTTACCCCGCGACTAGCGGGAGGGAGGCCCGCACAGATACGCAGTATTTT. Translated, this gives CASSYPATSGREARTDTQYF.